The clone carrying this T cell receptor beta chain was detected only a few times. No antigen is known for it. Trimming at V came to 8 bases and at J to 5 bases, leaving 10 bases not matched to a gene. The CDR3 has 14 amino acids. Germline CDR1 reads MNHEY; CDR2 reads SVGAGI. The sample comes from a study of metastatic and nonmetastatic thyroid tumors. The overall study: Repertoires were compared across blood and tumor or nodule tissue from malignant and benign thyroid patients. Study-level findings and limits: The reported finding was significantly higher TCR beta diversity in malignant thyroid tumors relative to benign nodules, in blood and tumor.

Nobody among the patients had been given any treatment before thyroid surgery. Original processing methods: The study took CDR3 differences across clinicopathological groups and made a distant-metastasis classifier for papillary thyroid cancer from them. TCRdb reprocessed the PCR reads using MiXCR. For this entry, the V and J calls and clone size follow TCRdb and not the study's own pipeline. The table includes over 55,000 clones, 25% to 35% detected once. The gene calls are TRBV6-5 and TRBJ2-7, with 9 bases identical to TRBD1. The receptor's source is a female donor with papillary thyroid cancer or a benign thyroid nodule (not recorded which). Some clones in this sample may be carry-over from other donors' samples. Material: blood. CDR3 region: CASGFGTGFNEQYF. The CDR3 DNA follows: TGTGCCAGCGGTTTCGGGACAGGGTTTAACGAGCAGTACTTC.